The following is a TCR beta chain sequence with its context. What it binds is not known. CDR1 is MGHRA and CDR2 is YSYEKL in the germline V gene. CDR3 size: 15 residues. Trimming at V came to 3 bases and at J to 6 bases, leaving 6 bases not matched to a gene. The PCR made use of 60 Vbeta and 13 Jbeta primers. Some clones are missing from TCRdb's copy, which holds only in-frame ones; the method was immunoSEQ multiplex PCR. The sample includes about 120,000 clones, 75% to 90% of them seen just once. The record originates from a study of cytomegalovirus exposure and HLA in healthy donors. Study-wide findings and caveats: TRBV6-2, TRBV6-3 and some other V segments were unresolvable in 87-base-pair reads. A likely sequencing artifact accounted for one observed cluster of highly shared sequence variants. Relative to equally common others, HLA-associated TCR beta chains showed greater clonal expansion in a later analysis.

The sequence was collected from a man aged 18 to 30 in good health and CMV-seropositive. The chain is built from TRBV4-1 and TRBJ2-1; 9 bases match TRBD2. Sequenced input: PBMCs. CDR3 DNA: TGCGCCAGCAGCCACCGAGCGGGGGGTGGCAATGAGCAGTTCTTC. Translation: CASSHRAGGGNEQFF.